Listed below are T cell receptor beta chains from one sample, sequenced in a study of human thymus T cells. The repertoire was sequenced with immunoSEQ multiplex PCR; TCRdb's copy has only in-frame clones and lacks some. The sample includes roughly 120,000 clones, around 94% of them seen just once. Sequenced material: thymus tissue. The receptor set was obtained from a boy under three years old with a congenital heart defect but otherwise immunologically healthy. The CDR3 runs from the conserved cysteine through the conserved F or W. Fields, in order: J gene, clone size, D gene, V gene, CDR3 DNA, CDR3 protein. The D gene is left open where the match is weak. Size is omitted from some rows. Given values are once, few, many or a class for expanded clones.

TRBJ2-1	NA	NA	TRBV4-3	TGCGCCAGCAGCCAAGATCAAAAGCTTGTCCTCAATGAGCAGTTCTTC	CASSQDQKLVLNEQFF
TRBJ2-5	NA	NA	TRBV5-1	TGCGCCAGCAGGAAAACACAGGGTAGCGGAGAGACCCAGTACTTC	CASRKTQGSGETQYF
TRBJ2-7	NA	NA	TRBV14	TGTGCCAGCAGCCACTCGGGGACACCCCACGAGCAGTACTTC	CASSHSGTPHEQYF
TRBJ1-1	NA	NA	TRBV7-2	TGTGCCAGCAGCTTATCGCGGGGGATGGAAGCTTTCTTT	CASSLSRGMEAFF
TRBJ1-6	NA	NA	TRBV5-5	TGTGCCAGCAGCTTGGGACATCATAATTCACCCCTCCACTTT	CASSLGHHNSPLHF
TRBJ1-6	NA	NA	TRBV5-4	TGTGCCAGCAGCTTGGAAGTTGGCTCCTATAATTCACCCCTCCACTTT	CASSLEVGSYNSPLHF
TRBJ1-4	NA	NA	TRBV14	TGTGCCAGCAGCCAGGCCACCCCAATCAGGGACCCTAGTGAAAAACTGTTTTTT	CASSQATPIRDPSEKLFF
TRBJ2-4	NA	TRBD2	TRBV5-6	TGTGCCAGCAGTTCCGGACTAGCGGGGGGGCCGATCAAAAACATTCAGTACTTC	CASSSGLAGGPIKNIQYF
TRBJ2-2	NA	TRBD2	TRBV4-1	TGCGCCAGCAGCCAAGGTCGACTAGCGGGAGCCACCGGGGAGCTGTTTTTT	CASSQGRLAGATGELFF
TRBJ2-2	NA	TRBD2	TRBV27	TGTGCCAGCAGTGGGGGGACTAGCGGGCGAACCGGGGAGCTGTTTTTT	CASSGGTSGRTGELFF
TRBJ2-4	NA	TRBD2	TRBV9	TGTGCCAGCAGCGGACGGACTAGGGAAAACATTCAGTACTTC	CASSGRTRENIQYF
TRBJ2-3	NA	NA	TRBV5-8	TGTGCCAGCAGCTTGAGAAGGCCAGCTTTTAGCACAGATACGCAGTATTTT	CASSLRRPAFSTDTQYF
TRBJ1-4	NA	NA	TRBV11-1	TGTGCCAGCAGCCACGGGACTCCCAAAGGGCCAACTAATGAAAAACTGTTTTTT	CASSHGTPKGPTNEKLFF
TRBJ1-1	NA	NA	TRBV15	TGTGCCACCAGCAGTGTGCGACAGATGAACACTGAAGCTTTCTTT	CATSSVRQMNTEAFF
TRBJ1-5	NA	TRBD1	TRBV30	TGTGCCTGGAGTGTCACCGGGACAGGGGATCAGCCCCAGCATTTT	CAWSVTGTGDQPQHF
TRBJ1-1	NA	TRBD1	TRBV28	TGTGCCAGCAGTCAAGACAGGGGGGGGGCTTTCTTT	CASSQDRGGAFF
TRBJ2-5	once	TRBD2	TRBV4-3	TGCGCCAGCAGCCAAGATTCGTCAGTTTTATCTGAGGGACTAGCCCAAGAGACCCAGTACTTC	CASSQDSSVLSEGLAQETQYF
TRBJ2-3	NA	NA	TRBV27	TGTGCCAGCGCCGCCCGAGGGGGGCCCACAGATACGCAGTATTTT	CASAARGGPTDTQYF
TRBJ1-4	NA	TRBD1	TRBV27	TGTGCCAGCAGCGGACAGGGGGCGATGGCTAATGAAAAACTGTTTTTT	CASSGQGAMANEKLFF
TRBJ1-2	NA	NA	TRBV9	TGTGCCAGCGAGGCGGGGGGGCGCGGCTACACCTTC	CASEAGGRGYTF
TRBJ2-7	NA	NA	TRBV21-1	TGTGCCAGCAGCAAAAGGTTGAGAGGGTGGGAGCAGTACTTC	CASSKRLRGWEQYF
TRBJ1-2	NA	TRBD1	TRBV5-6	TGTGCCAGCAGCTTGGCAGGAACGGGACAGGCCTATGGCTACACCTTC	CASSLAGTGQAYGYTF
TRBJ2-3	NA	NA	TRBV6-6	TGTGCCACCTCACTATTAGGGGTAGCGGCAGATACGCAGTATTTT	CATSLLGVAADTQYF
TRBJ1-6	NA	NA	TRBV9	TGTGCCAGCAGCGACAGGGAGGATAATTCACCCCTCCACTTT	CASSDREDNSPLHF
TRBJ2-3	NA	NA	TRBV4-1	TGCGCCAGCAGCCAAGGGCAGGACACAGATACGCAGTATTTT	CASSQGQDTDTQYF
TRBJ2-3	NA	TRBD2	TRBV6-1	TGTGCCAGCAGTGATGGGGGTCACAGCGGGGGGGCCGAAGATACGCAGTATTTT	CASSDGGHSGGAEDTQYF
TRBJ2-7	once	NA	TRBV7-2	TGTGCCAGCAGCTTAGATTCTAGTTGGGAGCAGTACTTC	CASSLDSSWEQYF
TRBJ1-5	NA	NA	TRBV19	TGTGCCAGTACCCCGGCCCTTTGGCGCAATCAGCCCCAGCATTTT	CASTPALWRNQPQHF
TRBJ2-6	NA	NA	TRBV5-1	TGCGCCAGCAGCTCAATCCCTAGGCAGGGAGCAACTGGGGCCAACGTCCTGACTTTC	CASSSIPRQGATGANVLTF
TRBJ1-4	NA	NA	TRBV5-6	TGTGCCAGCAGATTATCCGGTCTCTCGGCAGAAAAACTGTTTTTT	CASRLSGLSAEKLFF
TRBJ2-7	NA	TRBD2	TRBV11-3	TGTGCCAGCAGCTCTCGACCGGTGGCTAGCGGGGGGGCTTGCGAGCAGTACTTC	CASSSRPVASGGACEQYF
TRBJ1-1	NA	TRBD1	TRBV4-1	TGCGCCAGCAGTTTGGGACAGGGAATGAACACTGAAGCTTTCTTT	CASSLGQGMNTEAFF
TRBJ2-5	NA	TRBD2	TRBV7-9	TGTGCCAGCAGCTTAGGGACTAGATTGTTCGAAGAGACCCAGTACTTC	CASSLGTRLFEETQYF
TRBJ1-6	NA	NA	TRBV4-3	TGCGCCAGCAGCCAAGAGTGGGAAAATCTTACGAATTCACCCCTCCACTTT	CASSQEWENLTNSPLHF
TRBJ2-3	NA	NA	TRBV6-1	TGTGCCAGCAGTGAAGCGCTAACGGGACACTGCCTTTGCACAGATACGCAGTATTTT	CASSEALTGHCLCTDTQYF
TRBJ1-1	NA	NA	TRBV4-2	TGTGCCAGCCGCCCTCTCCCCGGGTTGAACACTGAAGCTTTCTTT	CASRPLPGLNTEAFF
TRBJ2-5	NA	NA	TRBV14	TGTGCCAGCAGCCCGGGGCTCAAGGAGACCCAGTACTTC	CASSPGLKETQYF
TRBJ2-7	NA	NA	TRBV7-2	TGTGCCAGCAGCTTAGTGGTGGGTACCTTCTCCTACGAGCAGTACTTC	CASSLVVGTFSYEQYF
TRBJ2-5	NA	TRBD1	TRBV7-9	TGTGCCAGCAGCCCACCAGTTACCAGCCCGGGACAGGGGGCGAAGACCCAGTACTTC	CASSPPVTSPGQGAKTQYF
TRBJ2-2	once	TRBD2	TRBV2	TGTGCCAGCAGTGAACTAGCGGGGGCGAACACCGGGGAGCTGTTTTTT	CASSELAGANTGELFF
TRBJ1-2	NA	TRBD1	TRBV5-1	TGCGCCAGCAGCGAGATCCATCCAGGGGGCTATGGCTACACCTTC	CASSEIHPGGYGYTF
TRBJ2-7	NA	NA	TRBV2	TGTGCCAGCAGTGAAACGTACGAGCAGTACTTC	CASSETYEQYF
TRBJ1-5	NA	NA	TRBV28	TGTGCCAGCAGTTTGGGCCCGGGTCGGGGTAGGCTAGATCAGCCCCAGCATTTT	CASSLGPGRGRLDQPQHF
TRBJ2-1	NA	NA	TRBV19	TGTGCCAGTAGCACCCAACAGCCCGGGGATGAGCAGTTCTTC	CASSTQQPGDEQFF
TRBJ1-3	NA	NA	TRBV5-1	TGCGCCAGCAGCTTTTCGGGTGGAAACACCATATATTTT	CASSFSGGNTIYF
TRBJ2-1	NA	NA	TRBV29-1	NA	CSVAQGTGPFF